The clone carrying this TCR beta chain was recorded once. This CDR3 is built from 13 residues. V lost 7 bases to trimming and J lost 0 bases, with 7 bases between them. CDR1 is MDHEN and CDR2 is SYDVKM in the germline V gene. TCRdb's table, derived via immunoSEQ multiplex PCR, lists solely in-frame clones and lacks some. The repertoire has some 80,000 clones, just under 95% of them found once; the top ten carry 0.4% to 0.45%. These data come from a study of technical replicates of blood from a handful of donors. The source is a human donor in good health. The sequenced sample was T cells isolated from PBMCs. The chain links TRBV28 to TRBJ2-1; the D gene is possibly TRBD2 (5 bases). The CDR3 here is CASMGSSYNEQFF. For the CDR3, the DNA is TGTGCCAGCATGGGGAGCTCCTACAATGAGCAGTTCTTC.